Shown below are 20 T cell receptor beta chains from a single sample sequenced in a study of shared clonotypes between healthy human individuals. Clones were sequenced by immunoSEQ multiplex PCR, and TCRdb holds only the in-frame ones, with some missing. The table includes 600,000 to 750,000 clones, 55% to 80% detected once. What was sequenced was memory CD4+ T cells sorted from blood. The subset here: CD45RA-negative fraction. The receptor set was obtained from a woman younger than 45 in good health.

The V and J genes are TRBV5-1 and TRBJ2-7; D is perhaps TRBD1 (6 bases). This CDR3 region has 14 residues. CDR1 and CDR2 (germline): SGHRS, YFSETQ. V was cut by 4 bases and J by 3 bases, with 14 bases left in between. The DNA for the CDR3 is TGCGCCAGCAGCACACAGGGTGTCAGCTACGAGCAGTACTTC. It yields the protein CASSTQGVSYEQYF.

The rearrangement links TRBV29-1 to TRBJ2-1; a possible D gene is TRBD1 (6 bases). Per germline, CDR1 SQVTM and CDR2 ANQGSEA. The CDR3 length is 14 residues. Trimming removed 6 bases from V and 0 bases from J, with 12 bases in between. DNA of the CDR3: TGCAGCGTGGACCCGGGACACTCCTACAATGAGCAGTTCTTC. Encoded protein: CSVDPGHSYNEQFF.

The chain employs TRBV15 and TRBJ2-7; 11 positions agree with TRBD2. Losses at the gene ends were 8 bases for V and 7 bases for J; bases not matched to a gene: 7. The CDR3 length is 13 residues. CDR1 and CDR2 from the germline V gene are LNHNV and YYDKDF (reference sequence). For the CDR3, the DNA is TGTGCCACCTCCACTAGCGGGAGAGGGGAGCAGTACTTC. It yields the protein CATSTSGRGEQYF.

Concerning this clone: Since a far larger clone is one base different, this is likely a read error. The chain combines TRBV4-1 with TRBJ2-7; D might be TRBD2 (7 bases). CDR1 MGHRA and CDR2 YSYEKL come from the germline V gene. Trimming stripped 2 bases from V and 2 bases from J, with 19 bases between. The CDR3 covers 17 residues. CDR3 DNA: TGCGCCAGCAGCCAAAAATTAGGTACCGGGGGGCCCTACGAGCAGTACTTC. Residues: CASSQKLGTGGPYEQYF.

The chain carries TRBV6-5 and TRBJ1-1; 9 nucleotides agree with TRBD1. Germline V gives CDR1 MNHEY, CDR2 SVGAGI. This CDR3 has 16 residues. Germline trimming cut 2 bases from V and 4 bases from J; bases unmatched to any gene: 8. CDR3 in amino acids: CASSYHTGGVGTEAFF. The CDR3 DNA sequence: TGTGCCAGCAGTTACCACACAGGGGGCGTTGGCACTGAAGCTTTCTTT.

The gene calls are TRBV29-1 and TRBJ1-5; 7 nucleotides align to TRBD1. The germline V gene has CDR1 SQVTM and CDR2 ANQGSEA. The CDR3 loop spans 14 amino acids. Losses at the gene ends were 7 bases for V and 1 base for J; bases not matched to a gene: 7. The CDR3 bases are TGCAGCGCCGCGGCAGGGGGGAGCAATCAGCCCCAGCATTTT. This gives the protein CSAAAGGSNQPQHF.

This clone has a handful of counts. The V and J genes are TRBV4-2 and TRBJ2-3; D is unclear. Germline CDR1 LGHNA, CDR2 YNFKEQ. The CDR3 covers 14 residues. Trimming stripped 1 base from V and 6 bases from J, with 11 bases between. The CDR3 loop reads CASSQALWVDTQYF. CDR3 DNA: TGTGCCAGCAGCCAAGCCCTCTGGGTGGATACGCAGTATTTT.

Concerning this clone itself: A read error likely explains this, since a far larger clone differs by one base. The sample has other DNA sequences that encode this CDR3 too. The genes are TRBV7-6 and TRBJ2-7, with TRBD2 matching 7 bases. With V trimmed by 3 bases and J by 0 bases, 2 bases remained unmatched. Per germline, CDR1 SGHVS and CDR2 FNYEAQ. CDR3 length: 14 amino acids. CDR3 sequence (DNA): TGTGCCAGCAGCTTCCAGCGGGACTCCTACGAGCAGTACTTC. Its translation: CASSFQRDSYEQYF. The variable domain in full, with the rest retrieved from reference TRBV7-6 and TRBJ2-7, is GAGVSQSPRYKVTKRGQDVALRCDPISGHVSLYWYRQALGQGPEFLTYFNYEAQQDKSGLPNDRFSAERPEGSISTLTIQRTEQRDSAMYRCASSFQRDSYEQYFGPGTRLTVT.

A few counts support this clone. This chain's CDR3 is CASSREEGGNTIYF. The CDR3 bases are TGTGCCAGCAGCAGGGAAGAAGGTGGAAACACCATATATTTT. The chain combines TRBV6-1 with TRBJ1-3, with a tentative D call TRBD1 (5 bases). There are 14 residues in the CDR3. In germline, CDR1 is MNHNS, CDR2 SASEGT. V lost 6 bases, J lost 3 bases, and 12 bases lay in between.

This chain uses TRBV6-5 with TRBJ2-7; no definite D call. The CDR3 covers 16 residues. Germline CDR1 and CDR2: MNHEY and SVGAGI. Trimming took 0 bases from V and 2 from J, leaving 14 bases between them. The CDR3 nucleotides are TGTGCCAGCAGTTACTCGGCCATCGACAAAGCCTACGAGCAGTACTTC. This translates into CASSYSAIDKAYEQYF.

This clone was counted only a few times. V usage is TRBV5-1 and J usage is TRBJ2-7; D is undetermined. Trimming pared 1 base from V and 1 base from J, leaving 9 bases between. The CDR3 has 14 amino acids. Germline values: CDR1 SGHRS, CDR2 YFSETQ. CDR3 coding DNA: TGCGCCAGCAGCTTGTGGTCGCGGTCCTACGAGCAGTACTTC. This translates into CASSLWSRSYEQYF.

V is TRBV5-4 and J is TRBJ2-3; D gene uncertain. The CDR3 loop spans 16 amino acids. The ends were cut back, 4 bases at V and 10 bases at J, with 25 bases in the middle. Germline values: CDR1 SGHNT, CDR2 YYREEE (reference sequence). The CDR3 sequence: CASSHKTGPSAGAQYF. The DNA for the CDR3 is TGTGCCAGCAGCCACAAGACCGGACCCTCAGCTGGCGCGCAGTATTTT.

CDR3 sequence: CASNPGTGAYEQYF. Written as DNA, the CDR3 is TGTGCCAGCAATCCCGGGACAGGGGCCTACGAGCAGTACTTC. The chain is built from TRBV6-1 and TRBJ2-7, with 10 nucleotides matching TRBD1. Germline CDR1 is MNHNS and CDR2 is SASEGT. Trimming cost V 7 bases and J 2 bases; bases outside gene matches: 5. The CDR3 runs 14 residues.

This clone was observed a few times. The chain employs TRBV28 and TRBJ2-3; D perhaps matches TRBD2 (5 bases). V lost 2 bases to trimming and J lost 0 bases, with 9 bases between them. CDR3 size: 15 residues. Germline CDR1 and CDR2: MDHEN and SYDVKM. For the CDR3, the DNA is TGTGCCAGCAGTTTAGTGGGAGTGAGCACAGATACGCAGTATTTT. It codes for CASSLVGVSTDTQYF.

The J gene is TRBJ2-7, the V gene TRBV5-1, with a possible D match to TRBD1 (6 bases). Germline assignment: CDR1 SGHRS and CDR2 YFSETQ. This CDR3 has 13 amino acids. Trimming left V 0 bases short and J 3 bases short, with 7 bases between. CDR3 nucleotides: TGCGCCAGCAGCTTGGGGACAGACTACGAGCAGTACTTC. Its protein is CASSLGTDYEQYF.

The gene calls are TRBV18 and TRBJ1-1; D is unresolved. The CDR3 covers 13 residues. V was clipped by 9 bases and J by 8 bases, with 19 bases between them. CDR1 and CDR2 (germline): KGHSH, LQKENI. Here the CDR3 DNA reads TGTGCCAGTATCCAGAGTCCCCGGGCAGAAGCTTTCTTT. It specifies CASIQSPRAEAFF.

This sequence joins TRBV21-1 and TRBJ1-2; the D call TRBD1 from the table was never checked on the DNA. TRBV21-1 is labeled a pseudogene. The CDR3 covers 12 residues. The DNA of the CDR3 is TGTGCCAGCAGCAAGGCTGACTATGGCTACACCTTC. It translates to CASSKADYGYTF.

The chain carries TRBV7-2 and TRBJ1-4; D is ambiguous. The V and J ends lost 5 bases and 8 bases respectively, with 15 bases between them. CDR3 length equals 14 residues. Germline CDR1 reads SGHTA; CDR2 reads FQGNSA. DNA for the CDR3: TGTGCCAGCAGCACGAGTTGGGGAGTAGAAAAACTGTTTTTT. It yields the protein CASSTSWGVEKLFF.

This clone was observed once. The rearrangement uses TRBV7-9 and TRBJ2-7; D is unresolved. The CDR3 runs to 15 residues. Germline CDR1 and CDR2: SEHNR and FQNEAQ (reference sequence). The V end lost 0 bases, the J end lost 4 bases, and 13 bases lay between the germline ends. The CDR3 protein is CASSLAVVEGYEQYF. For the CDR3, the DNA is TGTGCCAGCAGCTTAGCGGTCGTTGAAGGATACGAGCAGTACTTC. The full variable domain, rest sourced from reference TRBV7-9 and TRBJ2-7, is DTGVSQNPRHKITKRGQNVTFRCDPISEHNRLYWYRQTLGQGPEFLTYFQNEAQLEKSRLLSDRFSAERPKGSFSTLEIQRTEQGDSAMYLCASSLAVVEGYEQYFGPGTRLTVT.

V usage is TRBV2 and J usage is TRBJ2-1; 8 nucleotides agree with TRBD2. The CDR3 loop spans 14 amino acids. Germline V gives CDR1 SNHLY, CDR2 FYNNEI. V dropped 7 bases and J dropped 6; count of bases not matched to a gene: 8. CDR3: CASIVDGGVNEQFF. The CDR3 DNA sequence: TGTGCCAGCATCGTAGACGGGGGGGTCAATGAGCAGTTCTTC.